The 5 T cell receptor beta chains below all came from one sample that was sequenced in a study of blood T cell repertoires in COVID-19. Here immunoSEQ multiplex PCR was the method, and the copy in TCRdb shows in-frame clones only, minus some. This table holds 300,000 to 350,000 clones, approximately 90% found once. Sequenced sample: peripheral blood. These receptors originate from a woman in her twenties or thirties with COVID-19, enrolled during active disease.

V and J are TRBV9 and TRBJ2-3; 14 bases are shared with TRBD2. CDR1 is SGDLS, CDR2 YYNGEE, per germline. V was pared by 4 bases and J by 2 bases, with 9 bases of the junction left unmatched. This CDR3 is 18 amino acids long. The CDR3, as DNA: TGTGCCAGCAGCCTAAACCCGGGACTAGCGGGGGACACAGATACGCAGTATTTT. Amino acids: CASSLNPGLAGDTDTQYF.

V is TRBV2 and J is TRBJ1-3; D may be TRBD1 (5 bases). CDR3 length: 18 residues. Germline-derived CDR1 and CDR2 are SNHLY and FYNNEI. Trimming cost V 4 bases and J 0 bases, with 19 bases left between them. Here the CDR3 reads CASSVFGAREFSGNTIYF. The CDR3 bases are TGTGCCAGCAGTGTGTTTGGCGCCAGGGAATTCTCTGGAAACACCATATATTTT. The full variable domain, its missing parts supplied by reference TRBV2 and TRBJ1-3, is EPEVTQTPSHQVTQMGQEVILRCVPISNHLYFYWYRQILGQKVEFLVSFYNNEISEKSEIFDDQFSVERPDGSNFTLKIRSTKLEDSAMYFCASSVFGAREFSGNTIYFGEGSWLTVV.

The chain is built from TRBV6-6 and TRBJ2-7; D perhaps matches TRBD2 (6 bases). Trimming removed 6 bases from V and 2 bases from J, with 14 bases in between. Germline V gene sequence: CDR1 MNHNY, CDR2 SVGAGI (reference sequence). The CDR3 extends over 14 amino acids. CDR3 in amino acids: CASSPLGGTYEQYV. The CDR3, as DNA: TGTGCCAGCAGCCCCCTAGGAGGGACCTACGAGCAGTACGTC.

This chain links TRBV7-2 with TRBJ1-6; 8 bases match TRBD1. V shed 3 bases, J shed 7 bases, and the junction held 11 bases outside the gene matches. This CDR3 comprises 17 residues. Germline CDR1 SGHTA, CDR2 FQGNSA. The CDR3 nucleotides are TGTGCCAGCAGCTTGACATACAGGGGGATAAGGAATTCACCCCTCCACTTT. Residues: CASSLTYRGIRNSPLHF.

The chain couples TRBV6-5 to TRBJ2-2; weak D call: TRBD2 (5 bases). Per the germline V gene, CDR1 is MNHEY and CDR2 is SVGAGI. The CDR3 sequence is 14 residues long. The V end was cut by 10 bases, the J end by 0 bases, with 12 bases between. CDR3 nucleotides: TGTGCCACCCTAGCCCCGACGAACACCGGGGAGCTGTTTTTT. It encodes CATLAPTNTGELFF.